This TCR beta chain was identified in a study of a mutant IDH1 vaccine in newly diagnosed glioma (dated by TCRdb to the early 2020s). Background on the whole study: Eight vaccinations were administered to patients in weeks 1, 3, 5, 7, 11, 15, 19 and 23, corresponding to visits V03 through V10. Peripheral blood was drawn at six visits: V03 (baseline), V05, V07, V10, V12 and V13. For exploratory analyses, about 25 treated patients had longitudinal TCRB deep sequencing done wherever samples were available. Of the 32 treated patients, 62.5% were male and around 40% were female, and the mean age was approximately 40 years. Vaccination began 4-6 weeks after radiotherapy alone, or alongside temozolomide cycles in the chemotherapy-containing groups. Before enrollment, most patients had been given radiochemotherapy with temozolomide as standard therapy, while the rest had received either radiotherapy alone or temozolomide alone.

Libraries were constructed by the immunoSEQ multiplex PCR assay. Rearranged TCR beta chain sequences were amplified with the hsTCRB Kit following the manufacturer's protocol. An Illumina MiSeq was used to sequence the TCRB libraries. The original pipeline was this. The kit vendor's proprietary platform handled demultiplexing, trimming and gene mapping. The table comes from immuneACCESS by way of TCRdb, which keeps in-frame sequences with V and J called. Part of the clones is missing from these tables; in studies checked, under half for an unresolved V gene and the rest for unknown reasons. D and trimming were read from the DNA, whereas the V and J calls and clone size are those reported in that table. The sample table shows 110,000 or so clones, and 90% are seen once. 0.61% of the sample is in the top ten clones. What the time point label conveys for this sample: week 11, during vaccination. Every vaccine dose consisted of 300 ug of a 20-mer mutant IDH1 peptide in Montanide, administered subcutaneously together with topical imiquimod. Donors had newly diagnosed WHO grade 3 or 4 IDH1-mutant astrocytomas with loss of nuclear ATRX. The samples were drawn from NOA16, a multicentre, single-arm, open-label phase I trial in Germany that tested a mutant IDH1 peptide vaccine in humans for the first time. Genomic DNA for TCRB sequencing was extracted from EDTA blood using the DNeasy Blood and Tissue Kit.

As regards this clone: What this receptor recognizes is not known. No clone much larger than this one lies a single base away; base qualities are absent.

The V end loses 8 bases and the J end loses 1 base, and a stretch of 11 bases separates them. From its cysteine to its phenylalanine, the CDR3 spans 13 amino acids. Just the 39-base CDR3 DNA is kept, in frame starting at base 1. Per the germline V gene, SNHLY is the CDR1 and FYNNEI is the CDR2. General findings and caveats noted by the study authors: The authors stated that sample limitations prevented analyses of patient blood samples from being reproduced. Vaccine-induced immune responses across multiple MHC alleles were detected in approximately 93% of patients. Selection of PBMC samples for TCRB deep sequencing was based on availability. No apparent relationship was observed between pseudoprogression and alterations in the top peripheral T cell clonotypes detected by TCRB sequencing.

The sequences come from PBMCs, collected from a glioma patient whose treatment included an IDH1 peptide vaccine. The clonotype originates from a woman between 45 and 65 years old with glioma. The chain couples TRBV2 to TRBJ1-1; the D gene cannot be resolved reliably. The encoded CDR3 is CASQEGGNTEAFF. The bases read TGTGCCAGCCAGGAGGGAGGGAACACTGAAGCTTTCTTT.